This T cell receptor (beta chain) was retrieved from a study of blood T cell repertoires in COVID-19 (dated by TCRdb to 2020 to 2022). With respect to the entire study: Samples from collaborators originated in the United States, Italy and Spain and spanned both the acute and convalescent phases of COVID-19. The repertoires were made available in a free public database intended to serve as a resource for research on the immune response to SARS-CoV-2. The material from the prospective study consisted of cDNA or gDNA derived from T cells, B-cell-depleted T cells, or PBMCs. Where HLA class I and class II types were available, the types were taken from metadata supplied by the sample provider, not from assay-based typing. Nearly every sample came with metadata listing a de-identified subject ID, COVID-19 status, age in years and sex. Subjects who had been exposed to COVID-19, were actively infected with it, or had recovered from it provided the deeply sampled blood TCRbeta repertoires that made up the dataset. The samples were drawn from the first 160 participants of the ongoing ImmuneRACE study and from roughly 1,300 subjects provided by 6 global collaborators.

Note on this clone: Its antigen remains unidentified. No quality values exist for individual bases; no much larger clone is one base distant.

One collaborating source in Seattle enrolled patients while the patients were actively infected and followed the patients over time throughout the course of disease. Whole blood was collected in K2EDTA tubes by collaborating institutions according to the institutions' own protocols. For TCRbeta analysis, collaborators shipped samples in one of three forms: frozen whole blood, isolated PBMCs, or DNA extracted from either of those sample types. From the germline V gene, CDR1 is MNHEY and CDR2 is SVGAGI. The CDR3, cysteine through phenylalanine, is 13 amino acids long. Only the CDR3 region is kept as DNA, spanning 39 bases read in frame from base 1. V sheds 7 bases and J sheds 4 bases, leaving 13 bases between their ends. Broad study findings and their caveats: The amount of clinical and demographic metadata varied by source and participant and was provided uncurated.

TCRbeta CDR3 regions were amplified from genomic DNA using the immunoSEQ Assay, a bias-controlled multiplex PCR. In the authors' own workflow: The number of nucleated cells in each sample was estimated by amplification of reference gene primers within the assay. To quantify the absolute abundance of each unique TCRbeta CDR3 rearrangement, sequence reads were collapsed and filtered. Productive Simpson clonality was computed per sample as the square root of Simpson's diversity index over productive rearrangements. Drawn from immuneACCESS, this table holds only the in-frame rearrangements with V and J called that TCRdb kept. Clones are partly lost; checked studies trace under half to an unresolved V gene and leave the rest unexplained. V and J calls and clone size are those listed in that table; D and trimming were worked out from the DNA. For this sample there are 150,000 to 170,000 clones; around 84% appear just once. The ten largest clonotypes hold 8.3% of the sample.

The sample was peripheral blood. This TCR was recovered from a woman aged 55-70 years with COVID-19, enrolled during active disease. The V and J genes are TRBV6-5 and TRBJ1-2; TRBD1 might be the D gene, on 6 matching bases. At the DNA level, the sequence is TGTGCCAGCATACAGGGTGAGGTCTATGGCTACACCTTC. This encodes CASIQGEVYGYTF.